Listed here are 26 T cell receptor beta chains from one sample, sequenced in a study of blood T cell repertoires in COVID-19. Data came from immunoSEQ multiplex PCR; TCRdb stores just in-frame clones and leaves some out. Among 250,000 to 350,000 clones listed, 90% were seen once. Sequencing used peripheral blood. The receptors derive from a woman in her 30s with COVID-19, enrolled during active disease.

There are a few counts of this clone. CDR3 DNA sequence: TGTGCCATCAGTGTAAGCGTGAACACTGAAGCTTTCTTT. Its protein product is CAISVSVNTEAFF. This chain connects TRBV10-3 to TRBJ1-1; no definite D call. CDR3 size: 13 residues. Germline V lookup: CDR1 ENHRY, CDR2 SYGVKD. With 4 bases removed from V and 0 bases from J, the gap between germline ends came to 6 bases.

The V and J genes are TRBV12-3 or TRBV12-4 and TRBJ1-5; 7 bases match TRBD1. The CDR3 is 13 amino acids. The V and J ends lost 5 bases and 6 bases, in that order; junction bases with no gene match: 4. This CDR3 is CASSTDRAQPQHF. CDR3 coding DNA: TGTGCCAGCAGTACCGACAGGGCTCAGCCCCAGCATTTT.

The rearrangement uses TRBV6-1 and TRBJ1-2; 9 bases align to TRBD1. The CDR3 runs 17 residues. With 3 bases clipped from V and 5 bases from J, the junction kept 13 bases outside the gene matches. CDR1 is MNHNS and CDR2 is SASEGT in the germline V gene. As DNA, the CDR3 is TGTGCCAGCAGTGAGGCCGCCCTGGGACAGGGACGATATGGCTACACCTTC. It encodes CASSEAALGQGRYGYTF.

This chain connects TRBV28 to TRBJ1-2, with TRBD1 as a possible D gene (5 bases). V lost 8 bases to trimming and J lost 4 bases, with 14 bases between them. The CDR3 has 13 residues. CDR1 is MDHEN and CDR2 is SYDVKM in the germline V gene. CDR3 bases: TGTGCCAGCGCAATCAGGGAGGCCTATGGCTACACCTTC. Residues: CASAIREAYGYTF.

J is TRBJ2-7 and V is TRBV28; 8 bases are a match to TRBD1. Germline loops: CDR1 MDHEN, CDR2 SYDVKM. The CDR3 is made up of 14 amino acids. V trimming: 5 bases; J trimming: 5 bases; junction bases outside the gene matches: 8. The CDR3 region is CASSIGQGFHEQYF. The DNA of the CDR3 is TGTGCCAGCAGTATCGGACAGGGTTTCCACGAGCAGTACTTC.

V and J are TRBV7-2 and TRBJ2-7, with 11 bases fitting TRBD2. Germline CDR1 and CDR2: SGHTA and FQGNSA. This CDR3 is built from 18 residues. The J segment lost 6 bases and the V segment lost 5 bases, leaving 18 bases of the junction unmatched. This chain's CDR3 is CASSLTAGNSGRAFEQYF. For the CDR3, the DNA is TGTGCCAGCAGCCTCACAGCGGGAAATAGCGGGAGGGCGTTCGAGCAGTACTTC.

The chain links TRBV10-1 to TRBJ1-1, with a weak D call TRBD1 (5 bases). Germline V gene sequence: CDR1 WNHNN, CDR2 SYGVQD (reference sequence). The CDR3 covers 14 residues. Trimming took off 8 bases at V and 7 bases at J, with 20 bases between the two ends. The CDR3 nucleotides are TGCGCCAGCCGCCCTGGGAAGGGGAAAGATGAAGCTTTCTTT. It translates to CASRPGKGKDEAFF.

The chain couples TRBV5-1 to TRBJ1-4; D gene unclear. The germline V gene has CDR1 SGHRS and CDR2 YFSETQ. V gave up 2 bases and J gave up 0 bases, with 5 bases separating them. CDR3 length: 14 residues. The DNA for the CDR3 is TGCGCCAGCAGCTTTGGGCCAACTAATGAAAAACTGTTTTTT. This codes for CASSFGPTNEKLFF.

This clone was recorded once. The V gene is TRBV2, the J gene TRBJ2-5; TRBD1 matches at 7 bases. Germline trimming cut 6 bases from V and 7 bases from J; bases unmatched to any gene: 11. The CDR3 is 14 residues long. Germline V CDR1 and CDR2: SNHLY, FYNNEI. CDR3 sequence: CASSLGTDASTQYF. The CDR3 DNA reads as TGTGCCAGCAGCCTAGGGACAGATGCATCGACCCAGTACTTC. The variable domain in full, with the rest retrieved from reference TRBV2 and TRBJ2-5, is EPEVTQTPSHQVTQMGQEVILRCVPISNHLYFYWYRQILGQKVEFLVSFYNNEISEKSEIFDDQFSVERPDGSNFTLKIRSTKLEDSAMYFCASSLGTDASTQYFGPGTRLLVL.

The chain couples TRBV27 to TRBJ2-3; D is uncertain. V was clipped by 1 base and J by 6 bases, with 8 bases between them. Germline CDR1 reads MNHEY; CDR2 reads SMNVEV (reference sequence). This CDR3 comprises 13 residues. The CDR3 bases are TGTGCCAGCAGTTTATTCGAGTGGGATACGCAGTATTTT. Translating gives CASSLFEWDTQYF.

The chain employs TRBV5-4 and TRBJ2-7, with TRBD2 identical over 8 bases. Germline V gene lookup returns CDR1 SGHNT and CDR2 YYREEE (reference sequence). J gave up 9 bases and V 0 bases, and 2 bases lay outside the gene matches. The CDR3 has 12 residues. DNA of the CDR3: TGTGCCAGCAGCTTGGCAAGCGGGGGGCAGTACTTC. Amino acids: CASSLASGGQYF.

J is TRBJ1-1 and V is TRBV28, with TRBD1 matching 8 bases. From germline, CDR1 is MDHEN and CDR2 SYDVKM. V trimming: 5 bases; J trimming: 0 bases; junction bases outside the gene matches: 5. CDR3 size: 15 residues. The CDR3 reads CASSLRTGMNTEAFF. The CDR3 DNA reads TGTGCCAGCAGTCTCCGGACAGGGATGAACACTGAAGCTTTCTTT.

The chain recombines TRBV9 with TRBJ1-4, with 10 bases fitting TRBD1. With V trimmed by 3 bases and J by 6 bases, 5 bases remained unmatched. This CDR3 region has 15 residues. Germline CDR1 SGDLS, CDR2 YYNGEE. The CDR3 nucleotides are TGTGCCAGCAGCGCTGGGACAGGGGTATATGAAAAACTGTTTTTT. Amino acid sequence: CASSAGTGVYEKLFF.

This clone was seen just once. The chain recombines TRBV11-2 with TRBJ1-1; TRBD1 might be the D (6 bases). Germline CDR1 is SGHAT and CDR2 is FQNNGV. V lost 4 bases and J lost 0, with 15 bases in between. This CDR3 comprises 16 residues. Here the CDR3 reads CASSSGQRGMNTEAFF. The DNA of the CDR3 is TGTGCCAGCAGCTCTGGACAGAGGGGCATGAACACTGAAGCTTTCTTT.

This chain uses TRBV12-5 with TRBJ2-7, with TRBD2 identical over 9 bases. The trim removed 2 bases at V and 7 bases at J, leaving 15 bases unmatched. The germline gives CDR1 LGHNT, CDR2 FRNRAP. The CDR3 has 17 amino acids. CDR3 sequence (DNA): TGTGCTAGTGGTTTGATACCAATCGGGACTAGCTTCAATGAGCAGTACTTC. Its protein is CASGLIPIGTSFNEQYF.

The CDR3 region is CASSLRGGAGGYTF. CDR3 DNA sequence: TGTGCCAGCAGCCTACGCGGGGGGGCTGGTGGCTACACCTTC. The chain recombines TRBV3-1 (or the pseudogene TRBV3-2) with TRBJ1-2, with D tentatively TRBD1 (6 bases). The V gene lost 4 bases and the J gene lost 7 bases, with 16 bases spanning the gap. Germline CDR1 is LGHDT and CDR2 is YNNKEL (reference sequence). The CDR3 totals 14 residues.

This chain joins TRBV30 and TRBJ2-1; 12 bases match TRBD2. V shed 2 bases and J 9 bases; nucleotides not matched to a gene: 8. Looked up from germline, CDR1 is GTSNPN and CDR2 is SVGIG (reference sequence). CDR3 length: 15 residues. The CDR3 nucleotides are TGTGCCTGGAGTCGACTAGCGGGGGCCTTGGGTGAGCAGTTCTTC. It translates to CAWSRLAGALGEQFF.

The rearrangement links TRBV30 to TRBJ1-4; 8 nucleotides agree with TRBD1. The CDR3 is 16 amino acids. The germline CDR1 and CDR2 sequences are GTSNPN and SVGIG (reference sequence). The V and J ends lost 3 bases and 4 bases, in that order; junction bases with no gene match: 10. CDR3 nucleotide sequence: TGTGCCTGGAGGGGCAGGGGGCGCAATATTAATGAAAAACTGTTTTTT. It specifies CAWRGRGRNINEKLFF. Together with reference TRBV30 and TRBJ1-4, the CDR3 gives the full variable domain: SQTIHQWPATLVQPVGSPLSLECTVEGTSNPNLYWYRQAAGRGLQLLFYSVGIGQISSEVPQNLSASRPQDRQFILSSKKLLLSDSGFYLCAWRGRGRNINEKLFFGSGTQLSVL.

The rearrangement joins TRBV7-9 to TRBJ2-1; 10 bases are shared with TRBD2. The CDR3 consists of 16 residues. CDR1 and CDR2 from the germline V gene are SEHNR and FQNEAQ (reference sequence). V dropped 5 bases and J dropped 1; count of bases not matched to a gene: 5. In nucleotides, the CDR3 is TGTGCCAGCAGCGATCGACTAGCGGGTTCCTACAATGAGCAGTTCTTC. Its translation: CASSDRLAGSYNEQFF.

This chain links TRBV10-2 with TRBJ2-2, with TRBD1 as a possible D gene (5 bases). Germline assignment: CDR1 WSHSY and CDR2 SAAADI. The CDR3 runs 12 residues. The V end lost 8 bases, the J end lost 3 bases, and 7 bases lay between the germline ends. CDR3 nucleotides: TGCGCCAGCGCCAGGGACACCGGGGAGCTGTTTTTT. Translated, it gives CASARDTGELFF.

This clone was detected once. The chain joins TRBV27 to TRBJ2-7; D is possibly TRBD2 (6 bases). Looked up from germline, CDR1 is MNHEY and CDR2 is SMNVEV (reference sequence). The CDR3 is 15 residues long. Trimming pared 3 bases from V and 0 bases from J, leaving 12 bases between. In nucleotides, the CDR3 is TGTGCCAGCAGTTTGTCGAGCGGGTTCTCCTACGAGCAGTACTTC. Its protein is CASSLSSGFSYEQYF.

This sequence joins TRBV6-5 and TRBJ1-3; 9 bases map to TRBD1. The germline V gene encodes CDR1 MNHEY and CDR2 SVGAGI. The ends lost 0 bases at V and 6 bases at J; junction bases unmatched: 3. The CDR3 has 15 residues. The CDR3 spells CASSYSTGGLNTIYF. CDR3 in DNA: TGTGCCAGCAGTTACTCAACAGGGGGCCTAAACACCATATATTTT.

This chain links TRBV3-1 (or the pseudogene TRBV3-2) with TRBJ2-7; D call uncertain. CDR3 length: 18 amino acids. Trimming left V 0 bases short and J 3 bases short, with 21 bases between. Germline CDR1 is LGHDT and CDR2 is YNNKEL (reference sequence). DNA of the CDR3: TGTGCCAGCAGCCAAGACAAAGGTCCGGCCAGGTCCCACTACGAGCAGTACTTC. Translated: CASSQDKGPARSHYEQYF.

The V call is TRBV5-1, the J call TRBJ1-5; D ambiguous. The CDR3 length is 14 residues. V gave up 3 bases and J gave up 4 bases, with 11 bases separating them. The germline V gene has CDR1 SGHRS and CDR2 YFSETQ. Written as DNA, the CDR3 is TGCGCCAGCAGCTCGGGAGGAGGGAATCAGCCCCAGCATTTT. This codes for CASSSGGGNQPQHF.

This clone was recorded once. This rearrangement joins TRBV7-7 to TRBJ2-3; D perhaps matches TRBD2 (6 bases). Trimming left V 5 bases short and J 4 bases short, with 22 bases between. The CDR3 spans 17 residues. Germline-derived CDR1 and CDR2 are SSHAT and FNYEAQ (reference sequence). This CDR3 reads CASSQGPGVEVADTQYF. The DNA of the CDR3 is TGTGCCAGCAGCCAGGGCCCGGGGGTGGAGGTGGCAGATACGCAGTATTTT.

This chain connects TRBV6-1 to TRBJ2-1, with a possible D match to TRBD2 (6 bases). The CDR3 is made up of 15 amino acids. Germline CDR1 MNHNS, CDR2 SASEGT. Trimming stripped 6 bases from V and 2 bases from J, with 14 bases between. The CDR3, as DNA: TGTGCCAGCAGAGACGGGAGTTCTCCCTACAATGAGCAGTTCTTC. Translating gives CASRDGSSPYNEQFF.